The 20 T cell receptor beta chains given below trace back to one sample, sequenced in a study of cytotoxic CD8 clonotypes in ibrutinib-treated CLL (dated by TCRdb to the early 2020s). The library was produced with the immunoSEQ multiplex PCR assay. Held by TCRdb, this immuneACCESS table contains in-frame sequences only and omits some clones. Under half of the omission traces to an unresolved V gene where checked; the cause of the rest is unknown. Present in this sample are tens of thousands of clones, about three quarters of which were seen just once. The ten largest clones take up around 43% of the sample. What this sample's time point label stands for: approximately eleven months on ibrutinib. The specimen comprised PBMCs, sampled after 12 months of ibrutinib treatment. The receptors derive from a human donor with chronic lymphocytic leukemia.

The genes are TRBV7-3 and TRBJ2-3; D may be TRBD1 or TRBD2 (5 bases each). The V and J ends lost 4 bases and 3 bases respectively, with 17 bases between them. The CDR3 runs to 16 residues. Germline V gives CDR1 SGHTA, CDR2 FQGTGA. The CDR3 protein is CASSSRRDASTDTQYF. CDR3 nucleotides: TGTGCCAGCAGCTCACGCCGGGACGCTAGTACAGATACGCAGTATTTT.

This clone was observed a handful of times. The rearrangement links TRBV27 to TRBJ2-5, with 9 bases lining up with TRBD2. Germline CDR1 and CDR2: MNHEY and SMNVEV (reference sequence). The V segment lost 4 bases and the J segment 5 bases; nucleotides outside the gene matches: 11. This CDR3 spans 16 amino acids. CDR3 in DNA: TGTGCCAGCAGTTCTCCTCGTGGCGCGGGAGGGGAGACCCAGTACTTC. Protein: CASSSPRGAGGETQYF.

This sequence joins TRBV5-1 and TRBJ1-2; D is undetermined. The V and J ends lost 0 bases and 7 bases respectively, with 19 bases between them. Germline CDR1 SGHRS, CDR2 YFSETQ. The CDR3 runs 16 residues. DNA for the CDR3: TGCGCCAGCAGCTTGGAGGTAGGCGGGATTTCGGCTGGCTACACCTTC. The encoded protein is CASSLEVGGISAGYTF.

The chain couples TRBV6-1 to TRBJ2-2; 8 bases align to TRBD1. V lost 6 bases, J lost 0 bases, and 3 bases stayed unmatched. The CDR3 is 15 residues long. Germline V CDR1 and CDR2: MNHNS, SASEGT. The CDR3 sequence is CASRRTGTNTGELFF. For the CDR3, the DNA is TGTGCCAGCAGGAGGACAGGGACGAACACCGGGGAGCTGTTTTTT.

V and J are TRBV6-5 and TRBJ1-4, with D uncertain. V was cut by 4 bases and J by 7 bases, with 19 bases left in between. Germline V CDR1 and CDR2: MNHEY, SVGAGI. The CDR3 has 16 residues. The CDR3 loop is CASSSRAPPWSEKLFF. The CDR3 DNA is TGTGCCAGCAGTTCTCGGGCTCCCCCCTGGAGTGAAAAACTGTTTTTT.

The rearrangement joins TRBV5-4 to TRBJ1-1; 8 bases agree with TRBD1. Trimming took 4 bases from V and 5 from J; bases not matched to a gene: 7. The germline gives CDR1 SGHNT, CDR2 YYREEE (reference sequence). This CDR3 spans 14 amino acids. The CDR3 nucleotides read TGTGCCAGCAGCCACCAGGGGGCTGGGACTGAAGCTTTCTTT. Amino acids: CASSHQGAGTEAFF. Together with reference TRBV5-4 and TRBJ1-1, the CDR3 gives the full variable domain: ETGVTQSPTHLIKTRGQQVTLRCSSQSGHNTVSWYQQALGQGPQFIFQYYREEENGRGNFPPRFSGLQFPNYSSELNVNALELDDSALYLCASSHQGAGTEAFFGQGTRLTVV.

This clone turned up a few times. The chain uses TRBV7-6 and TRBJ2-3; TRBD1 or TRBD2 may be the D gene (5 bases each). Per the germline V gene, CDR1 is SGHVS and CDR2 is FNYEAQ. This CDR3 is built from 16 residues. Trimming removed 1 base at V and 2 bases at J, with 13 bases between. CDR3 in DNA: TGTGCCAGCAGCTTAGGGGACCACGCTTTCACAGATACGCAGTATTTT. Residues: CASSLGDHAFTDTQYF.

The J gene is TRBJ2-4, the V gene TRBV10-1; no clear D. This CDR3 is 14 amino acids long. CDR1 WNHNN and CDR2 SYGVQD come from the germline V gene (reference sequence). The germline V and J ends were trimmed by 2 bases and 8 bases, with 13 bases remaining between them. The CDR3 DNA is TGCGCCAGCAGTGAGGGACGGGTCCGGGACATTCAGTACTTC. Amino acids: CASSEGRVRDIQYF.

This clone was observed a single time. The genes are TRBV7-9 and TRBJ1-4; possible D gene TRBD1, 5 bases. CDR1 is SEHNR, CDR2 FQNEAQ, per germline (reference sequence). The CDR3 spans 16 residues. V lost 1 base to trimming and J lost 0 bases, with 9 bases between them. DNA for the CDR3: TGTGCCAGCAGCTTAGGAGGACATGCAACTAATGAAAAACTGTTTTTT. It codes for CASSLGGHATNEKLFF.

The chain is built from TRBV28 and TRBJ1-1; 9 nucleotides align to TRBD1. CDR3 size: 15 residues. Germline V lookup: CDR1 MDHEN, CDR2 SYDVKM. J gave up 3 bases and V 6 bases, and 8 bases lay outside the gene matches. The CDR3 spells CASRHRGRWDTEAFF. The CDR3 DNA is TGTGCCAGCAGGCACAGGGGGCGCTGGGACACTGAAGCTTTCTTT.

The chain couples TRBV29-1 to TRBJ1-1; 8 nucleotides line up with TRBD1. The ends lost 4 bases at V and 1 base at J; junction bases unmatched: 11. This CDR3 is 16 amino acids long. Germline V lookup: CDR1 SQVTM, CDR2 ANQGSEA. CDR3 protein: CSVGALTGDTNTEAFF. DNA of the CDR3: TGCAGCGTTGGGGCCCTGACAGGGGACACGAACACTGAAGCTTTCTTT.

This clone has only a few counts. The CDR3 coding sequence is TGTGCCAGCAGTTACTCGCAGCAATCAGACGAAGCTTTCTTT. Amino acid sequence: CASSYSQQSDEAFF. This sequence joins TRBV6-6 and TRBJ1-1; the D is unclear. CDR1 MNHNY and CDR2 SVGAGI come from the germline V gene (reference sequence). V gave up 0 bases and J gave up 8 bases, with 13 bases separating them. The CDR3 spans 14 residues.

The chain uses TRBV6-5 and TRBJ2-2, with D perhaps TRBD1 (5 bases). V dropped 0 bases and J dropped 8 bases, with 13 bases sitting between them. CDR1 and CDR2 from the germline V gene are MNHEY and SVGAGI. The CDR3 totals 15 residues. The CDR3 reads CASSYSDKAHGELFF. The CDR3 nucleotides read TGTGCCAGCAGTTACTCGGACAAAGCCCATGGGGAGCTGTTTTTT.

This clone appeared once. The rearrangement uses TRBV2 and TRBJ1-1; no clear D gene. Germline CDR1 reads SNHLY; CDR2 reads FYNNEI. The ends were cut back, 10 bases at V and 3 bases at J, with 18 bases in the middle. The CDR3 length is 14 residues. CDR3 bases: TGTGCCACCCTTCTTCGTCGGGGAGACACTGAAGCTTTCTTT. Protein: CATLLRRGDTEAFF.

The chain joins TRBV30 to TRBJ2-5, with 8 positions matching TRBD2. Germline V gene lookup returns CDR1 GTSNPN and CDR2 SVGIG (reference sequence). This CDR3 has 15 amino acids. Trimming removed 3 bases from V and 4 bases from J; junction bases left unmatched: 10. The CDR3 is CAWSGASGRRETQYF. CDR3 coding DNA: TGTGCCTGGAGCGGCGCCAGCGGGAGAAGAGAGACCCAGTACTTC.

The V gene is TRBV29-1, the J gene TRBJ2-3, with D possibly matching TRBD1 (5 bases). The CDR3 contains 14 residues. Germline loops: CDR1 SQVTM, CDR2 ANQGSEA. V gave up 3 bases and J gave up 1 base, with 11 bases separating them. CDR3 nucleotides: TGCAGCGTTGACGTTGACAGCCGCACAGATACGCAGTATTTT. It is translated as CSVDVDSRTDTQYF.

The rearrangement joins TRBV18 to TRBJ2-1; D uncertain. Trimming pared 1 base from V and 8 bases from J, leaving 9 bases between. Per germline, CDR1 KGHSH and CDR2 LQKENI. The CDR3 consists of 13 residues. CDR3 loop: CASSPQGFHEQFF. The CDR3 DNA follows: TGTGCCAGCTCACCACAGGGTTTCCATGAGCAGTTCTTC.

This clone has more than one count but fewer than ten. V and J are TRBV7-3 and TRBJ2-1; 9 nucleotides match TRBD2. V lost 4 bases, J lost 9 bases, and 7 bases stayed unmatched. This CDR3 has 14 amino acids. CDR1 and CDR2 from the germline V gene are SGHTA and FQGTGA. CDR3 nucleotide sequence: TGTGCCAGCAGCTCCCCGGGACTAGCTTCTGAGCAGTTCTTC. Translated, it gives CASSSPGLASEQFF.

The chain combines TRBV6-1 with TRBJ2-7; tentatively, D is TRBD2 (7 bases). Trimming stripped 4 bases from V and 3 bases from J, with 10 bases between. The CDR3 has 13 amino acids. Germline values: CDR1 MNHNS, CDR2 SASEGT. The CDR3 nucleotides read TGTGCCAGCAGTGTCGGGGGGCTCTACGAGCAGTACTTC. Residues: CASSVGGLYEQYF.

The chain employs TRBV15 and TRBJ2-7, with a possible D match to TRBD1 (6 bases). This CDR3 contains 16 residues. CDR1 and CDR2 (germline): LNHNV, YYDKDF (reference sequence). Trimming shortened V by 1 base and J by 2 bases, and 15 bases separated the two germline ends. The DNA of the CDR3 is TGTGCCACCAGCAGAGGTAGGACAGAAGAGACCTACGAGCAGTACTTC. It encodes CATSRGRTEETYEQYF.